Following are 17 T cell receptor beta chains from one sample sequenced in a study of T cell responses to AZD1222 COVID-19 vaccine. Measured with immunoSEQ multiplex PCR; TCRdb has only the in-frame clones, and not every one. The sample has 90,000 to 150,000 clones; under 90% are singletons. Here the sequenced sample was peripheral blood, taken on day 0 of AZD1222 vaccination. Receptor source: an adult in good health.

The chain couples TRBV7-2 to TRBJ1-4; 8 nucleotides align to TRBD1. CDR1 SGHTA and CDR2 FQGNSA come from the germline V gene. Germline trimming cut 3 bases from V and 3 bases from J; bases unmatched to any gene: 0. The CDR3 has 14 amino acids. The CDR3 sequence is CASSLGQANEKLFF. Written as DNA, the CDR3 is TGTGCCAGCAGCTTGGGACAGGCTAATGAAAAACTGTTTTTT.

The chain employs TRBV5-4 and TRBJ2-7; 10 nucleotides align to TRBD1. J gave up 6 bases and V 1 base, and 4 bases lay outside the gene matches. The CDR3 extends over 14 amino acids. Germline V gene data show CDR1 as SGHNT and CDR2 as YYREEE (reference sequence). The CDR3 DNA follows: TGTGCCAGCAGCTTGCGGACAGGGGGGCTCGAGCAGTACTTC. Protein product: CASSLRTGGLEQYF.

This chain links TRBV19 with TRBJ1-2, with D maybe TRBD1 (6 bases). The V end was cut by 7 bases, the J end by 1 base, with 10 bases between. Germline CDR1 is LNHDA and CDR2 is SQIVND (reference sequence). The CDR3 runs 13 residues. The CDR3 loop reads CASTWTDNYGYTF. In nucleotides, the CDR3 is TGTGCCAGTACATGGACAGATAACTATGGCTACACCTTC.

CDR3 amino acids: CASSYSNMGSPSTQYF. The CDR3 DNA reads TGTGCCAGCAGTTACTCGAATATGGGGTCCCCTTCAACCCAGTACTTC. This sequence joins TRBV6-6 and TRBJ2-5; D unclear. This CDR3 region has 16 residues. Germline CDR1 reads MNHNY; CDR2 reads SVGAGI (reference sequence). Trimming took off 0 bases at V and 8 bases at J, with 19 bases between the two ends.

The chain's CDR3 is CASSSMNTEAFF. CDR3 DNA: TGTGCCAGCAGCTCAATGAACACTGAAGCTTTCTTT. The V gene is TRBV5-4, the J gene TRBJ1-1; D gene ambiguous. Trimming took off 3 bases at V and 0 bases at J, with 3 bases between the two ends. This CDR3 has 12 residues. From germline, CDR1 is SGHNT and CDR2 YYREEE (reference sequence).

This chain links TRBV4-2 with TRBJ2-7; 8 nucleotides agree with TRBD2. The V and J ends lost 1 base and 5 bases, in that order; junction bases with no gene match: 7. Germline lookup yields CDR1 LGHNA and CDR2 YNFKEQ. This CDR3 region has 15 residues. CDR3 sequence reads: CASSQASGSLNEQYF. The CDR3 nucleotides read TGTGCCAGCAGCCAAGCCAGCGGGAGTTTGAACGAGCAGTACTTC.

This rearrangement joins TRBV5-1 to TRBJ1-1, with unresolved D. The V end was cut by 5 bases, the J end by 0 bases, with 2 bases between. The CDR3 sequence is 11 residues long. The germline CDR1 and CDR2 sequences are SGHRS and YFSETQ. CDR3 region: CASRLNTEAFF. The CDR3 region has the DNA TGCGCCAGCAGGCTGAACACTGAAGCTTTCTTT.

This sequence joins TRBV7-9 and TRBJ1-4; 9 bases are shared with TRBD1. V lost 3 bases, J lost 5 bases, and 7 bases stayed unmatched. The germline V gene has CDR1 SEHNR and CDR2 FQNEAQ (reference sequence). The CDR3 covers 16 residues. The CDR3 region is CASSFVGGTGNEKLFF. DNA for the CDR3: TGTGCCAGCAGCTTCGTTGGGGGGACAGGGAATGAAAAACTGTTTTTT.

The chain combines TRBV3-1 (or the pseudogene TRBV3-2) with TRBJ2-7, with D perhaps being TRBD1 or TRBD2 (6 bases each). Germline-derived CDR1 and CDR2 are LGHDT and YNNKEL (reference sequence). V gave up 0 bases and J gave up 7 bases, with 19 bases separating them. CDR3 size: 16 residues. The CDR3 loop is CASSQDRGGDSMEQYF. As DNA, the CDR3 is TGTGCCAGCAGCCAAGACAGGGGTGGGGACTCCATGGAGCAGTACTTC.

The J gene is TRBJ2-1, the V gene TRBV13; TRBD2 matches at 13 bases. Per the germline V gene, CDR1 is PRHDT and CDR2 is FYEKMQ (reference sequence). V lost 4 bases, J lost 9 bases, and 9 bases stayed unmatched. The CDR3 spans 16 residues. CDR3 sequence reads: CASSSSGTSGIGEQFF. In DNA form, the CDR3 reads TGTGCCAGCAGCTCCTCCGGGACTAGCGGGATAGGTGAGCAGTTCTTC.

The chain couples TRBV7-2 to TRBJ1-4; the D is unclear. Germline values: CDR1 SGHTA, CDR2 FQGNSA. V lost 1 base, J lost 7 bases, and 4 bases lay in between. This CDR3 region has 12 residues. The CDR3 reads CASSLGGEKLFF. The CDR3 DNA is TGTGCCAGCAGCTTAGGGGGTGAAAAACTGTTTTTT.

The chain couples TRBV5-1 to TRBJ2-2, with 8 bases fitting TRBD1. CDR3 length equals 17 residues. Germline trimming cut 3 bases from V and 1 base from J; bases unmatched to any gene: 8. CDR1 and CDR2 (germline): SGHRS, YFSETQ. CDR3 loop: CASSWVVGQGNTGELFF. In nucleotides, the CDR3 is TGCGCCAGCAGCTGGGTGGTAGGACAGGGGAACACCGGGGAGCTGTTTTTT.

This clone showed up just a few times. The V gene is TRBV6-5, the J gene TRBJ1-5; TRBD1 agrees at 8 bases. J was trimmed by 6 bases and V by 8 bases; bases with no gene match: 9. The germline CDR1 and CDR2 sequences are MNHEY and SVGAGI. The CDR3 contains 14 residues. CDR3 DNA sequence: TGTGCCAGCCTTCCAGGGGGCGACTTTCAGCCCCAGCATTTT. Its translation: CASLPGGDFQPQHF.

This clone was recorded once. This sequence joins TRBV10-3 and TRBJ1-2; D is unresolved. There are 13 residues in the CDR3. The germline V gene has CDR1 ENHRY and CDR2 SYGVKD. V lost 3 bases and J 7 bases, leaving 12 bases between the germline ends. The CDR3 protein is CAISEPQVFGYTF. The DNA for the CDR3 is TGTGCCATCAGTGAACCGCAGGTGTTTGGCTACACCTTC.

The chain couples TRBV28 to TRBJ2-1; D gene unclear. This CDR3 has 14 residues. V lost 2 bases and J 9 bases, leaving 14 bases between the germline ends. Germline lookup yields CDR1 MDHEN and CDR2 SYDVKM. CDR3 sequence reads: CASSLGNSYVEQFF. The CDR3 DNA reads as TGTGCCAGCAGTTTAGGGAACTCGTACGTTGAGCAGTTCTTC.

This chain's CDR3 is CASSTTSGPYNEQFF. CDR3 in DNA: TGTGCCAGCAGTACTACTAGCGGCCCCTACAATGAGCAGTTCTTC. This chain joins TRBV6-2 or TRBV6-3 and TRBJ2-1; 8 nucleotides agree with TRBD2. J gave up 2 bases and V 5 bases, and 5 bases lay outside the gene matches. CDR3 length equals 15 residues. Germline V lookup: CDR1 MNHEY, CDR2 SVGEGT.

The CDR3 nucleotides are TGCGCCAGCAGCTTGTTGGGAGGAGAGACCCAGTACTTC. Translation: CASSLLGGETQYF. The rearrangement links TRBV5-1 to TRBJ2-5; tentative D call: TRBD2 (6 bases). The ends were cut back, 1 base at V and 4 bases at J, with 8 bases in the middle. The CDR3 has 13 residues. Germline CDR1 reads SGHRS; CDR2 reads YFSETQ.